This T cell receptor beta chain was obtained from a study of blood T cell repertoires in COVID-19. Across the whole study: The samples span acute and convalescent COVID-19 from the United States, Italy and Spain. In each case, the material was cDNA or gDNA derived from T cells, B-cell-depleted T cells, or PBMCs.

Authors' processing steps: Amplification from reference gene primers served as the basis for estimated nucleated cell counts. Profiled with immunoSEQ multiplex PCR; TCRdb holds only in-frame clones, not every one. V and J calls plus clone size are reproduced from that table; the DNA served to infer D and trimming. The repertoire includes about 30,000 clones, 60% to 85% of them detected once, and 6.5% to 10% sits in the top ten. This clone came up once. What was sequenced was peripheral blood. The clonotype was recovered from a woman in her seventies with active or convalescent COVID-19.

Here the CDR3 DNA reads TGTGCCAGCAGTTTAGATACGAGGGATTACGAGCAGTACTTC. As protein: CASSLDTRDYEQYF. This rearrangement joins TRBV28 to TRBJ2-7, with D possibly being TRBD2 (5 bases). Germline CDR1 is MDHEN and CDR2 is SYDVKM. V was cut by 2 bases and J by 4 bases, with 12 bases left in between. The length of the CDR3 is 14 residues.